Given below is one TCR beta chain in context. Its matching antigen is unknown. With 3 bases clipped from V and 8 bases from J, the junction kept 14 bases outside the gene matches. Germline V gives CDR1 LNHNV, CDR2 YYDKDF (reference sequence). The CDR3 runs to 16 residues. This record belongs to a study of type 1 regulatory T cells. Across the whole study: An in vitro protocol generated T-allo10, a Tr1-enriched, alloantigen-specific CD4 T cell product.

TCRdb reanalysed the reads using MiXCR and keeps one entry per CDR3 protein. The sample has roughly 60,000 distinct CDR3 sequences; around 62% are singletons. The sequence was collected from a human donor in good health. The sample was cultured non-Tr1 T cells, either the whole culture or a sorted T cell fraction (not recorded which). The rearrangement uses TRBV15 and TRBJ1-2; 8 bases map to TRBD1. The CDR3 bases are TGTGCCACCAGCAGGACAGGGGATGGGGGGTATGAGGGCTACACCTTC. It is translated as CATSRTGDGGYEGYTF.